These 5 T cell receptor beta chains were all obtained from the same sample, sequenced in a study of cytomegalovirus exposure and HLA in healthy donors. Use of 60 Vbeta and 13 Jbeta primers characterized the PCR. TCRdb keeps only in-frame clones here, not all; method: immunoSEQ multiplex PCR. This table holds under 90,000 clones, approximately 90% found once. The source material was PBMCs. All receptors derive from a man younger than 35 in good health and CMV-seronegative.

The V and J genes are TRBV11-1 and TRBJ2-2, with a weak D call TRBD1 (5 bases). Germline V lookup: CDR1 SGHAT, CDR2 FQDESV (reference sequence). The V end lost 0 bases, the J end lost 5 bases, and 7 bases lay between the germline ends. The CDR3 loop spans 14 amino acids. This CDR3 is CASSLAGPTGELFF. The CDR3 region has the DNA TGTGCCAGCAGCTTAGCGGGGCCGACCGGGGAGCTGTTTTTT.

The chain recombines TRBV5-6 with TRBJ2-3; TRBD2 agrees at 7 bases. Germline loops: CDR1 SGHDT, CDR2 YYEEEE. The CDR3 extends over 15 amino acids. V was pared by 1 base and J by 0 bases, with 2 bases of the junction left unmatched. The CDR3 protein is CASSLSGTSTDTQYF. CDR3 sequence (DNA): TGTGCCAGCAGCTTGAGCGGGACTAGCACAGATACGCAGTATTTT.

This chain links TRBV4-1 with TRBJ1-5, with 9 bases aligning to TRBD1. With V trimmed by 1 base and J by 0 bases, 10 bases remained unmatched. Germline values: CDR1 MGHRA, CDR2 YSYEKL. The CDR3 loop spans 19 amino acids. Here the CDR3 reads CASSQGSLRDRVSNQPQHF. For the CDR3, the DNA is TGCGCCAGCAGCCAAGGGTCTCTCCGGGACAGGGTTAGCAATCAGCCCCAGCATTTT.

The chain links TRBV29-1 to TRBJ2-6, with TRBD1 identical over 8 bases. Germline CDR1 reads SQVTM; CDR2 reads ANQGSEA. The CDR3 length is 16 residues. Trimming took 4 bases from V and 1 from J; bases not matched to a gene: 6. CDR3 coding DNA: TGCAGCGTTGGTGACAGGGGTAGGTCTGGGGCCAACGTCCTGACTTTC. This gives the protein CSVGDRGRSGANVLTF.

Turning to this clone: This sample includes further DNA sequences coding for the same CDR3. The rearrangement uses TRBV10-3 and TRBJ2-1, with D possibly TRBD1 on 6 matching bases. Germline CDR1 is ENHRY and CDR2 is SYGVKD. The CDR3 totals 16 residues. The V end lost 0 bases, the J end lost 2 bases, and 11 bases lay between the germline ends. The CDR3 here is CAISESMAGAYNEQFF. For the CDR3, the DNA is TGTGCCATCAGTGAGTCGATGGCAGGGGCCTACAATGAGCAGTTCTTC.